This paragraph reports one TCR beta chain. Its target is not known. The sample belongs to a study of cytomegalovirus exposure and HLA in healthy donors. General study findings and limits: Listed as cytomegalovirus-associated were 170 or so TCR beta chains.

Likely unrecorded immune exposures existed in these nominally healthy donors. Germline CDR1 SGHDN, CDR2 FVKESK. Trimming removed 4 bases from V and 0 bases from J, with 10 bases in between. The CDR3 has 15 amino acids. The study ran its PCR with 60 Vbeta and 13 Jbeta primers. Assay used: immunoSEQ multiplex PCR; TCRdb lists only in-frame clones, some missing. The data contain around 180,000 clones, 85% of them seen just once; the ten biggest clones take up 1%. The receptor was derived from a boy between 2 and 10 years old in good health and CMV-seronegative. Sequenced material: PBMCs. The rearrangement joins TRBV14 to TRBJ2-1, with D perhaps TRBD1 (6 bases). CDR3 loop: CASSRQASSYNEQFF. The DNA of the CDR3 is TGTGCCAGCAGCCGACAGGCTAGCTCCTACAATGAGCAGTTCTTC.